This record covers a single T cell receptor (beta chain). Trimming left V 0 bases short and J 6 bases short, with 15 bases between. The length of the CDR3 is 15 residues. Per the germline V gene, CDR1 is SGHRS and CDR2 is YFSETQ. As originally analysed: The assay estimated nucleated cells by amplifying reference gene primers. The data were produced by immunoSEQ multiplex PCR, yet TCRdb's version contains in-frame clones alone and is incomplete. The V and J calls and clone size are taken from that table; D and trimming were inferred from the DNA. The top ten hold approximately 7.9% of the sample, which has 90,000 to 130,000 clones, 82% seen once. This sample is drawn from a study of blood T cell repertoires in COVID-19. The overall study: The United States, Italy and Spain supplied acute and convalescent COVID-19 samples. The analysed material was cDNA or gDNA that came from T cells, B-cell-depleted T cells, or PBMCs.

The TCR was taken from a man in his sixties or seventies with acute or convalescent COVID-19. Sequencing was performed on peripheral blood. This chain joins TRBV5-1 and TRBJ1-1; D perhaps matches TRBD1 (6 bases). DNA of the CDR3: TGCGCCAGCAGCTTGGACCAGGGGAAGAGCCCTGAAGCTTTCTTT. Translating gives CASSLDQGKSPEAFF.